This T cell receptor beta chain is from a study of response to subunit inactivated influenza vaccine. Whole-study results and caveats: Few additional T cells are recruited per seasonal influenza vaccination, authors suggested.

V dropped 6 bases and J dropped 0 bases, with 11 bases sitting between them. Germline CDR1 and CDR2: KGHDR and SFDVKD. The CDR3 runs 15 residues. In TCRdb, the RT-PCR reads were re-called with MiXCR into one record per CDR3 protein. Of approximately 500,000 distinct CDR3 sequences detected, around 13% appear once; the ten largest clones hold under 15%. This clonotype was observed at least ten times. Its antigen remains unknown. The TCR originated in a man aged 50 or older who received an inactivated influenza vaccine. The sequencing used PBMCs from blood, collected roughly 48 days after vaccination. This rearrangement joins TRBV24-1 to TRBJ2-1; D is perhaps TRBD2 (5 bases). As DNA, the CDR3 is TGTGCCACCAGTAGGACGGGGAGCTCCTACAATGAGCAGTTCTTC. Translating gives CATSRTGSSYNEQFF.